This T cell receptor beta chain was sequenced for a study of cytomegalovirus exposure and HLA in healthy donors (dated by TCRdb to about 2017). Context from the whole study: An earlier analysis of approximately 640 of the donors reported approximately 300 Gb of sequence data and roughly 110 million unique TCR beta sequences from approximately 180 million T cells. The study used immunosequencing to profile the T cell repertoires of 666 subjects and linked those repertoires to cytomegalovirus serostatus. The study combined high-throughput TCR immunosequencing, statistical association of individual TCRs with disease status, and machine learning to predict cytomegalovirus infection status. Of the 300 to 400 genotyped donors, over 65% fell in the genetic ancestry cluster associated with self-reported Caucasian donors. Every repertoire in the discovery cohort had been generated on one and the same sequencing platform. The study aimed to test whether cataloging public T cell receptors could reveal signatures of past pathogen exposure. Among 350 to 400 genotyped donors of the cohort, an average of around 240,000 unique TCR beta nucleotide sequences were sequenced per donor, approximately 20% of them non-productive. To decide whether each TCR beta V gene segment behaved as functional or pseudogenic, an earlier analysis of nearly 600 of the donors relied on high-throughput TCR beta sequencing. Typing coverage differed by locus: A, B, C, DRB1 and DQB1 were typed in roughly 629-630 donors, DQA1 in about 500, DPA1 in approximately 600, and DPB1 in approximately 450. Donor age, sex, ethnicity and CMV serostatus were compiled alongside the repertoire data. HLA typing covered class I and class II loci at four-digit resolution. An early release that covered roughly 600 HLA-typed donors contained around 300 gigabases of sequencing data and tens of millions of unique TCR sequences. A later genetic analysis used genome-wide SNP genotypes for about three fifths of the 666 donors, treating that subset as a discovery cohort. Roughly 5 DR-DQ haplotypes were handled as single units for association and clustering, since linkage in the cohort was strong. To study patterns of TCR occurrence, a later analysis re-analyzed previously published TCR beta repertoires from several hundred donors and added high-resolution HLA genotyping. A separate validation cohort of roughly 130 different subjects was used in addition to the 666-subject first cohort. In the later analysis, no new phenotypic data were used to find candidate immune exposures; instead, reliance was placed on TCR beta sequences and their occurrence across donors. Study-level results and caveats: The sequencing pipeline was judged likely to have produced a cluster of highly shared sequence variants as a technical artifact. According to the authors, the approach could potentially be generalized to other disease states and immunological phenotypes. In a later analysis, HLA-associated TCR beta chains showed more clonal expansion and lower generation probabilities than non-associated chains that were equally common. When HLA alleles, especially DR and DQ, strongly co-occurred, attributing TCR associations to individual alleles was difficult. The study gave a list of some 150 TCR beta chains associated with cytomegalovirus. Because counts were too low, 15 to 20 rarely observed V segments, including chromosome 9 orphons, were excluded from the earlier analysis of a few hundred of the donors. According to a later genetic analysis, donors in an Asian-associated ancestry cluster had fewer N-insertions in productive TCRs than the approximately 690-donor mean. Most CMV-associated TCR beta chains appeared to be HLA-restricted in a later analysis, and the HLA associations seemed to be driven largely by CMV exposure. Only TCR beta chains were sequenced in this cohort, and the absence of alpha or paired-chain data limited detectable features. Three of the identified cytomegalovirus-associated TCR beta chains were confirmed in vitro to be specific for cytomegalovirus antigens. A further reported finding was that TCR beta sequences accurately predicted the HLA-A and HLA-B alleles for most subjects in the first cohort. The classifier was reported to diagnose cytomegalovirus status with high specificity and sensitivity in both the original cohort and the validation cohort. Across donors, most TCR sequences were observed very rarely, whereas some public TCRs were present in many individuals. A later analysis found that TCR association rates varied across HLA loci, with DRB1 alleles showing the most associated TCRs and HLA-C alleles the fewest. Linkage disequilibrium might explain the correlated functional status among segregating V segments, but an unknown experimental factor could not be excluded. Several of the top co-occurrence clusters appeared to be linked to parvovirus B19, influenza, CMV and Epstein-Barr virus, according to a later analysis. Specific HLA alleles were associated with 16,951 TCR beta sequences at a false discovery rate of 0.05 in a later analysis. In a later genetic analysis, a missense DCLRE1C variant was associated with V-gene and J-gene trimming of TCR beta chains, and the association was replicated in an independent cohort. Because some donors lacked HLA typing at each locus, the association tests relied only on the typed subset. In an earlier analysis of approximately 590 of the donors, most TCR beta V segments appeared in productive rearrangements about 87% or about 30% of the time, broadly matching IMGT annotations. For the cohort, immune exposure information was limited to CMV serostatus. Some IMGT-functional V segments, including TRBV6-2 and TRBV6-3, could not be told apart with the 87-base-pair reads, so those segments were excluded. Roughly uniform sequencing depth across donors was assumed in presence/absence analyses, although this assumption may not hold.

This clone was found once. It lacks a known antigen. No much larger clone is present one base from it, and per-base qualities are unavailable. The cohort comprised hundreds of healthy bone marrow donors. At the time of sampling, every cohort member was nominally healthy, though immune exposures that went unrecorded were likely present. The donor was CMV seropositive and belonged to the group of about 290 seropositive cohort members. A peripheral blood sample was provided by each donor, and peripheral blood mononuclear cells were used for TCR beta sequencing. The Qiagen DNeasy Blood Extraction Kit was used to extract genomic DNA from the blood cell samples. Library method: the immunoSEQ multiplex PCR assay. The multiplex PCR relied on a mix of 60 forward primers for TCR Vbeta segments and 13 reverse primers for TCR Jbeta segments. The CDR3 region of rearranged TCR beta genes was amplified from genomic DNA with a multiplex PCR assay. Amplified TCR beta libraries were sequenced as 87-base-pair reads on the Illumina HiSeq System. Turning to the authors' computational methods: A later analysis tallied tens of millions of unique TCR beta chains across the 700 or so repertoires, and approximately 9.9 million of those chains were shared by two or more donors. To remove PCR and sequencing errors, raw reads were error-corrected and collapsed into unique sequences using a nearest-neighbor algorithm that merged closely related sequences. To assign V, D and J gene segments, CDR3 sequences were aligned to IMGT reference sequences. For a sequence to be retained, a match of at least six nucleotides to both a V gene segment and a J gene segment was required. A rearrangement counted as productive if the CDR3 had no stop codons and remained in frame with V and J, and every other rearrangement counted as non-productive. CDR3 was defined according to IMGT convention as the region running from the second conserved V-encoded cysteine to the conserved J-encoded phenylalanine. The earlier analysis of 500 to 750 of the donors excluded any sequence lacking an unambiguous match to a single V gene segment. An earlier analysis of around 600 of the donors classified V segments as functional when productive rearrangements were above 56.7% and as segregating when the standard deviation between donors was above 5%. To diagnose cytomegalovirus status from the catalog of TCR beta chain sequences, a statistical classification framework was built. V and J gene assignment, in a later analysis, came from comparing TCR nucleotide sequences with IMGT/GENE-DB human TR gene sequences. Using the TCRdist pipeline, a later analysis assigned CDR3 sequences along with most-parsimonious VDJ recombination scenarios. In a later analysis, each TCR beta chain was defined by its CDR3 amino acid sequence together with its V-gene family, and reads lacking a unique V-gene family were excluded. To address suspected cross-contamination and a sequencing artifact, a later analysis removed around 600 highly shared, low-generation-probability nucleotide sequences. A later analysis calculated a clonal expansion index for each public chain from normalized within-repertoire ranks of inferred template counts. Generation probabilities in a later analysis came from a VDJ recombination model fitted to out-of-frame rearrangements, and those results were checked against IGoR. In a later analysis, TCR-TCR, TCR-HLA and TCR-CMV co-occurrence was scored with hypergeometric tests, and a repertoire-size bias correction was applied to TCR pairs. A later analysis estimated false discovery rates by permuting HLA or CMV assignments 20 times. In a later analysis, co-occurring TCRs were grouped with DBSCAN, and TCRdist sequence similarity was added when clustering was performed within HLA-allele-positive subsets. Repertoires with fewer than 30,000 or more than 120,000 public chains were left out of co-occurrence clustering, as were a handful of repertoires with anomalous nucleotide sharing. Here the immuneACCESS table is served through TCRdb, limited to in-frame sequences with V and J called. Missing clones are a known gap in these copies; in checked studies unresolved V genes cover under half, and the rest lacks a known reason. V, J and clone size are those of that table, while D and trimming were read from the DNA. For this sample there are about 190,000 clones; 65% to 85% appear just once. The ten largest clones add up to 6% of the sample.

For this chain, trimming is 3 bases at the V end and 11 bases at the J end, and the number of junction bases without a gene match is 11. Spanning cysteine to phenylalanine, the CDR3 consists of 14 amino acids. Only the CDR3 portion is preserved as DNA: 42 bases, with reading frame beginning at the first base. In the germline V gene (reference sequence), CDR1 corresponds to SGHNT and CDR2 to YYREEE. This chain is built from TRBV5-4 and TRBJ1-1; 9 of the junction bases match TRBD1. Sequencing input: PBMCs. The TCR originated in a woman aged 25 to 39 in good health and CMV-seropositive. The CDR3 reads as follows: CASSSYRQGETAFF. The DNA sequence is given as TGTGCCAGCAGCTCATACCGACAGGGGGAAACGGCTTTCTTT.